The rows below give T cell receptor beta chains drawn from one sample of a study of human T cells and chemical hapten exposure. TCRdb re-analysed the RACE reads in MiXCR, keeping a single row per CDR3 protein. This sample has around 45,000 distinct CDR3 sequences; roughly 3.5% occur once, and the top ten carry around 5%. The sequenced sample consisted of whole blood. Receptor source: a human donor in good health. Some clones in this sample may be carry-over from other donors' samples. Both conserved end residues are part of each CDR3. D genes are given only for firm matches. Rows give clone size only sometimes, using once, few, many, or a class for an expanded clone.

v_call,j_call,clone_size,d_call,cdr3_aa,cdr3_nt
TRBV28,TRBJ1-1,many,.,CASSFGIQGDDTEAFF,TGTGCCAGCAGTTTTGGCATACAGGGAGATGACACTGAAGCTTTCTTT
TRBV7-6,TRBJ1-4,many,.,CASSYHREKLFF,TGTGCCAGCAGCTACCACAGGGAAAAACTGTTTTTT
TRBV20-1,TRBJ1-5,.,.,CSARDLWGNQPQHF,TGCAGTGCTAGAGATCTTTGGGGCAACCAGCCCCAGCATTTT
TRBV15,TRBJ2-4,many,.,CATSPPGAVGQNIQYF,TGTGCCACCAGCCCCCCGGGAGCAGTCGGACAAAACATTCAGTACTTC
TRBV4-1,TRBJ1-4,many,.,CASSQPILTRDEKLFF,TGCGCCAGCAGCCAGCCCATACTGACTAGGGATGAAAAACTGTTTTTT
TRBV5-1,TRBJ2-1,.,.,CASSFSGDNEQFF,TGCGCCAGCAGCTTTTCAGGGGACAATGAGCAGTTCTTC
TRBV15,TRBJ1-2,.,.,CATSREGGPDRNYGYTF,TGTGCCACCAGCAGAGAAGGGGGACCAGACAGGAACTATGGCTACACCTTC
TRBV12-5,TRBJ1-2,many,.,CASGLDGNYGYTF,TGTGCTAGTGGTTTAGACGGCAACTATGGCTACACCTTC
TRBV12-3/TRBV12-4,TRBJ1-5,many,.,CASSFGDNSNQPQHF,TGTGCCAGCAGTTTTGGGGACAATAGCAATCAGCCCCAGCATTTT
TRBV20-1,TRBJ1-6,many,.,CSAQPGQFYNSPLHF,TGCAGTGCGCAACCGGGACAATTCTATAATTCACCCCTCCACTTT
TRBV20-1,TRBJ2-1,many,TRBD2,CSARPPGLGGNEQFF,TGCAGTGCTAGACCCCCGGGACTAGGAGGAAATGAGCAGTTCTTC
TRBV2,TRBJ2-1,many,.,CASSDWGGSSYNEQFF,TGTGCCAGCAGTGATTGGGGCGGTAGTTCCTACAATGAGCAGTTCTTC
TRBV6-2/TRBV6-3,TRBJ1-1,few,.,CASSYSIRRMNTEAFF,TGTGCCAGCAGTTACTCGATTCGCAGGATGAACACTGAAGCTTTCTTT
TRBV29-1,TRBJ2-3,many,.,CSGRRTDTQYF,TGCAGCGGTCGGCGAACAGATACGCAGTATTTT
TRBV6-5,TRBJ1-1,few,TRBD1,CASSYSGGGTNTEAFF,TGTGCCAGCAGTTACTCGGGAGGGGGCACGAACACTGAAGCTTTCTTT
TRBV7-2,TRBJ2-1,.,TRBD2,CASSTTSMNSNEQFF,TGTGCCAGCAGCACGACTAGCATGAACTCAAATGAGCAGTTCTTC
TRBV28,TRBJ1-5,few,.,CASSLFQDSSNQPQHF,TGTGCCAGCAGTTTATTCCAGGACAGCTCAAATCAGCCCCAGCATTTT
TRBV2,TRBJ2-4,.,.,CASFLPFSGRRIQYF,TGTGCCAGTTTTCTACCCTTTTCCGGGAGAAGGATTCAGTACTTC
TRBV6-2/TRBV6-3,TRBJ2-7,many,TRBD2,CASSYSSGRAREQYF,TGTGCCAGCAGTTACTCTAGCGGGAGGGCGCGGGAGCAGTACTTC
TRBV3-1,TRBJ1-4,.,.,CASSVSPTSTNEKLFF,TGTGCCAGCAGCGTTTCCCCAACTTCAACTAATGAAAAACTGTTTTTT
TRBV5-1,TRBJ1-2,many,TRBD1,CASSPETGLVPLIGYGYTF,TGCGCCAGCAGCCCCGAGACAGGGCTTGTTCCCCTAATTGGCTATGGCTACACCTTC
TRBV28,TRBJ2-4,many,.,CAGRSGGENIQYF,TGTGCCGGCCGATCGGGGGGCGAAAACATTCAGTACTTC
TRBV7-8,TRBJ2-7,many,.,CASSLAVPSSPTYEQYF,TGTGCCAGCAGCTTAGCGGTCCCTTCTTCCCCTACCTACGAGCAGTACTTC
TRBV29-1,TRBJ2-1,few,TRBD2,CSENSGSANEQFF,TGCAGCGAAAATAGCGGGAGTGCAAATGAGCAGTTCTTC
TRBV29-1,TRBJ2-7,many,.,CSAAWGSHYEQYF,TGCAGCGCTGCTTGGGGGTCCCACTACGAGCAGTACTTC
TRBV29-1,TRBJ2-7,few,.,CSVVRETYEQYF,TGCAGCGTTGTGAGAGAGACCTACGAGCAGTACTTC
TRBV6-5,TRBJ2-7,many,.,CASSYYDGSYEQYF,TGTGCCAGCAGTTACTATGACGGCTCCTACGAGCAGTACTTC
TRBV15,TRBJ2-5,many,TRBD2,CATSSGSVSGLAGSYQETQYF,TGTGCCACCAGCAGTGGTAGTGTTAGTGGACTAGCGGGTAGCTACCAAGAGACCCAGTACTTC
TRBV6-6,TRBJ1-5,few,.,CASSYLPSDQPQHF,TGTGCCAGCAGTTACCTGCCGAGCGACCAGCCCCAGCATTTT
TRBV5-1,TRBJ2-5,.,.,CASSPGTLPQETQYF,TGCGCCAGCAGCCCGGGGACACTACCCCAAGAGACCCAGTACTTC
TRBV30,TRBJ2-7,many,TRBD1,CAGDRGYEQYF,TGTGCCGGGGACAGGGGCTACGAGCAGTACTTC
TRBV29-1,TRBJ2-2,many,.,CSVVAPTNTGELFF,TGCAGCGTTGTAGCACCAACGAACACCGGGGAGCTGTTTTTT
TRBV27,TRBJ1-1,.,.,CASSLARATEAFF,TGTGCCAGCAGTTTGGCACGGGCCACTGAAGCTTTCTTT
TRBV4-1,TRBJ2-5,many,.,CASSPGTHEEETQYF,TGCGCCAGCAGCCCAGGGACCCATGAGGAGGAGACCCAGTACTTC
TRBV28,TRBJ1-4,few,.,CASSLGIQLTQKLFF,TGTGCCAGCAGTTTGGGGATCCAACTAACGCAAAAACTGTTTTTT
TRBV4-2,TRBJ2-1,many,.,CASSVGAGPYNEQFF,TGTGCCAGCAGCGTCGGTGCGGGTCCCTACAATGAGCAGTTCTTC
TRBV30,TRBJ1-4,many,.,CAWFREKLFF,TGTGCCTGGTTCAGGGAAAAACTGTTTTTT
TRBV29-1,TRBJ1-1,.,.,CSVENPDSYTNTEAFF,TGCAGCGTTGAAAATCCGGACAGCTATACGAACACTGAAGCTTTCTTT
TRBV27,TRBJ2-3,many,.,CASSLYAGLSSTDTQYF,TGTGCCAGCAGTTTATACGCCGGGCTATCTAGCACAGATACGCAGTATTTT
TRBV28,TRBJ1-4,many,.,CASSLPALGRREKLFF,TGTGCCAGCAGTTTACCCGCATTGGGTCGACGTGAAAAACTGTTTTTT
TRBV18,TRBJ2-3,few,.,CASSPRFTDTQYF,TGTGCCAGCTCACCTCGCTTCACAGATACGCAGTATTTT
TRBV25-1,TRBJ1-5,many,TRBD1,CASSPSGTGGNQPQHF,TGTGCCAGCAGCCCCTCCGGGACAGGGGGAAATCAGCCCCAGCATTTT
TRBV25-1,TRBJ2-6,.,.,CASSDVGGAGQRHSGANVLTF,TGTGCCAGCAGTGACGTCGGCGGTGCGGGACAGAGACACTCTGGGGCCAACGTCCTGACTTTC
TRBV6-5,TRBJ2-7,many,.,CASSYSPLTKGEQYF,TGTGCCAGCAGTTACTCGCCCCTGACTAAAGGGGAGCAGTACTTC
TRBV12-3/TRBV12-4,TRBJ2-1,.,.,CASSSGATGSSYNEQFF,TGTGCCAGCAGTTCTGGGGCCACCGGTTCCTCCTACAATGAGCAGTTCTTC
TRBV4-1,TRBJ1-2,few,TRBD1,CASSGGQGPRIYGYTF,TGCGCCAGCAGCGGCGGACAGGGTCCGAGGATCTATGGCTACACCTTC
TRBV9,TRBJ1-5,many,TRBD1,CASSVDAGGDQPQHF,TGTGCCAGCAGCGTAGATGCAGGGGGTGATCAGCCCCAGCATTTT
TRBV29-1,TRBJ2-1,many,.,CSVEDLGDEQFF,TGCAGCGTTGAAGATCTCGGGGATGAGCAGTTCTTC
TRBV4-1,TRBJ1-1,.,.,CACSLKKTTEAFF,TGCGCCTGCAGCCTAAAGAAGACCACTGAAGCTTTCTTT
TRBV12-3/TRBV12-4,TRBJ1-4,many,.,CASNEGSRNEKLFF,TGTGCCAGCAACGAGGGGTCGCGGAATGAAAAACTGTTTTTT